The 3 T cell receptor beta chains below all came from one sample that was sequenced in a study of control samples from healthy donors and cancer patients (dated by TCRdb to 2018 to 2020). The library was obtained by the immunoSEQ multiplex PCR assay. TCRdb obtained this table from immuneACCESS and retained in-frame rearrangements with V and J assigned. These tables miss some clones; where compared with another copy, unresolved V genes account for less than half of the shortfall, and the remainder is unexplained. In this sample the table shows about 150,000 clones, about 89% of which occur a single time. The top ten constitute over 4.5% of the sample. Sequenced input: blood. These TCRs come from a man aged 25 to 45 in good health.

This rearrangement joins TRBV6-5 to TRBJ1-2, with D unclear. Germline loops: CDR1 MNHEY, CDR2 SVGAGI. The CDR3 runs to 12 residues. The V end was cut by 10 bases, the J end by 3 bases, with 12 bases between. The CDR3 sequence is CATKRVDYGYTF. CDR3 DNA: TGTGCCACCAAGAGGGTTGACTATGGCTACACCTTC.

The J gene is TRBJ1-1, the V gene TRBV4-3, with 7 bases fitting TRBD1. V was clipped by 2 bases and J by 3 bases; unmatched bases: 9. The germline CDR1 and CDR2 sequences are LGHNA and YSLEER. This CDR3 is built from 16 residues. Written as DNA, the CDR3 is TGCGCCAGCAGCCAACAGGGGGTAGGGAGGGACACTGAAGCTTTCTTT. It yields the protein CASSQQGVGRDTEAFF.

This clone was counted once. J is TRBJ1-5 and V is TRBV4-3; no reliable D call. Germline CDR1 LGHNA, CDR2 YSLEER. CDR3 size: 13 residues. V lost 0 bases, J lost 4 bases, and 4 bases lay in between. This CDR3 reads CASSQDTNQPQHF. Written as DNA, the CDR3 is TGCGCCAGCAGCCAAGATACGAATCAGCCCCAGCATTTT.